This T cell receptor beta chain is drawn from a study of blood T cell repertoires in COVID-19. Study-level background: The United States, Italy and Spain provided the acute and convalescent COVID-19 samples. Sources were T cells, B-cell-depleted T cells, or PBMCs; the material itself was cDNA or gDNA.

Authors' analysis steps: Estimation of nucleated cell counts relied on the amplification of reference gene primers. The repertoire was sequenced with immunoSEQ multiplex PCR; TCRdb's copy has only in-frame clones and lacks some. V, J and clone size reflect that table, while D and trimming were determined from the DNA. The sample has roughly 150,000 clones, 87% seen once. V lost 6 bases, J lost 4 bases, and 5 bases stayed unmatched. This CDR3 spans 15 amino acids. Germline values: CDR1 LNHDA, CDR2 SQIVND (reference sequence). This clone was seen a few times. The clonotype comes from a human donor in a cohort sampled during active COVID-19. The J gene is TRBJ2-2, the V gene TRBV19; 10 bases map to TRBD2. The material sequenced was peripheral blood. CDR3 DNA: TGTGCCAGTAGACCGGGACTAGCGACCACCGGGGAGCTGTTTTTT. Translation gives CASRPGLATTGELFF.